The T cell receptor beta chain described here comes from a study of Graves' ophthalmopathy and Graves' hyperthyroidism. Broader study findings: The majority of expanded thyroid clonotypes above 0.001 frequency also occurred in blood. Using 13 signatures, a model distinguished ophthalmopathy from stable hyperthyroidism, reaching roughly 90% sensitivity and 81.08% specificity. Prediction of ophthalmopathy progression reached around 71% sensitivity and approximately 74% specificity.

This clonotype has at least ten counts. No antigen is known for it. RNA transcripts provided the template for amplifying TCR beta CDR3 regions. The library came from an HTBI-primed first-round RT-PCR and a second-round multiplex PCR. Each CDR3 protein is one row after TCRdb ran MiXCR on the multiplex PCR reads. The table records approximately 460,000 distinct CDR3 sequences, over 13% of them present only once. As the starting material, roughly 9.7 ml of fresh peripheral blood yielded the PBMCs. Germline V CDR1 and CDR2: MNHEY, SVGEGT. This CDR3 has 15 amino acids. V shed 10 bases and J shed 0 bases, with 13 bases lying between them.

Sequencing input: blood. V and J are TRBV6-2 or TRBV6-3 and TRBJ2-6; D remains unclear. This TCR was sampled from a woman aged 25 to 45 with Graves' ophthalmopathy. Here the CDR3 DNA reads TGTGCCATTACGGACCGGAACTCTGGGGCCAACGTCCTGACTTTC. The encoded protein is CAITDRNSGANVLTF.